These 10 T cell receptor beta chains were all obtained from the same sample, sequenced in a study of T cells in Graves' hyperthyroidism and ophthalmopathy. RNA transcripts yielded amplified TCR beta CDR3 regions. In the first-round RT-PCR of the TCR CDR3, the HTBI primer set was used. TCRdb re-derived calls from the multiplex PCR reads in MiXCR, one entry per CDR3 protein. The sample records 700,000 or so distinct CDR3 sequences, about a sixth being singletons. Sequences were obtained from blood. These receptors were collected from a man aged 18 to 35 with Graves' hyperthyroidism.

J is TRBJ2-2 and V is TRBV4-2; 9 bases line up with TRBD2. The V gene's germline CDR1 is LGHNA and CDR2 YNFKEQ. The CDR3 consists of 18 residues. Unmatched junction bases numbered 11, after V lost 2 bases and J lost 4 bases. The CDR3 region is CASSQRSSGIQGTGELFF. The CDR3 nucleotides read TGTGCCAGCAGCCAAAGGTCTAGCGGGATTCAGGGCACCGGGGAGCTGTTTTTT.

The V gene is TRBV20-1, the J gene TRBJ1-1; 9 bases map to TRBD1. This CDR3 region has 17 residues. Germline CDR1 and CDR2: DFQATT and SNEGSKA (reference sequence). Germline trimming cut 4 bases from V and 3 bases from J; bases unmatched to any gene: 15. CDR3 sequence reads: CSAKRTQGQGGYTEAFF. CDR3 bases: TGCAGTGCTAAAAGAACCCAGGGACAGGGAGGGTACACTGAAGCTTTCTTT.

This clonotype was observed many times. This chain joins TRBV12-3 or TRBV12-4 and TRBJ2-1; TRBD2 matches 7 bases. Unmatched junction bases numbered 12, after V lost 3 bases and J lost 7 bases. This CDR3 contains 16 residues. The CDR3 region is CASSLGGRKLLNEQFF. The CDR3 coding sequence is TGTGCCAGCAGTTTGGGCGGGAGAAAGTTACTTAATGAGCAGTTCTTC.

At least ten counts were recorded for this clonotype. The V call is TRBV2, the J call TRBJ2-7; D possibly corresponds to TRBD1 (5 bases). Germline lookup yields CDR1 SNHLY and CDR2 FYNNEI. Trimming cost V 1 base and J 0 bases, with 10 bases left between them. The CDR3 loop spans 15 amino acids. The CDR3 DNA reads as TGTGCCAGCAGTGAAGGGACATCCATCTCCTACGAGCAGTACTTC. Protein sequence: CASSEGTSISYEQYF. The full variable domain, in which reference TRBV2 and TRBJ2-7 provide the parts outside the CDR3, is EPEVTQTPSHQVTQMGQEVILRCVPISNHLYFYWYRQILGQKVEFLVSFYNNEISEKSEIFDDQFSVERPDGSNFTLKIRSTKLEDSAMYFCASSEGTSISYEQYFGPGTRLTVT.

The rearrangement joins TRBV12-3 or TRBV12-4 to TRBJ1-1; no clear D gene. Trimming cost V 0 bases and J 8 bases, with 7 bases left between them. The CDR3 is 12 residues long. The DNA of the CDR3 is TGTGCCAGCAGTTTAGCGCTCAGGGAAGCTTTCTTT. Translation: CASSLALREAFF.

The chain combines TRBV27 with TRBJ2-1; 11 bases align to TRBD1. Germline-derived CDR1 and CDR2 are MNHEY and SMNVEV (reference sequence). V shed 6 bases and J 8 bases; nucleotides not matched to a gene: 3. CDR3 length: 13 residues. DNA for the CDR3: TGTGCCAGCAGGCGGACAGGGGGCCATGAGCAGTTCTTC. It is translated as CASRRTGGHEQFF.

The gene calls are TRBV7-9 and TRBJ2-3; 10 nucleotides match TRBD2. Unmatched junction bases numbered 12, after V lost 5 bases and J lost 13 bases. Germline V CDR1 and CDR2: SEHNR, FQNEAQ (reference sequence). There are 14 residues in the CDR3. The chain's CDR3 is CASSQPRLAGVKYF. In DNA form, the CDR3 reads TGTGCCAGCAGCCAGCCGAGGCTAGCGGGAGTAAAGTATTTT.

This clonotype was counted only a few times. The V and J genes are TRBV20-1 and TRBJ1-5; the D is unclear. The CDR3 sequence is 13 residues long. Trimming cost V 4 bases and J 1 base, with 8 bases left between them. CDR1 and CDR2 from the germline V gene are DFQATT and SNEGSKA (reference sequence). The CDR3 bases are TGCAGTGCTAAAAGGAGGAGCAATCAGCCCCAGCATTTT. It is translated as CSAKRRSNQPQHF.

This clonotype was observed at least ten times. V is TRBV20-1 and J is TRBJ2-7; no clear D gene. Germline lookup yields CDR1 DFQATT and CDR2 SNEGSKA (reference sequence). The CDR3 is made up of 15 amino acids. The V and J ends lost 0 bases and 1 base respectively, with 13 bases between them. The CDR3 here is CSARDPGRLSYEQYF. In nucleotides, the CDR3 is TGCAGTGCTAGAGATCCTGGCAGGCTATCCTACGAGCAGTACTTC.

This clonotype was counted ten times or more. The rearrangement uses TRBV2 and TRBJ1-6; 9 positions agree with TRBD1. This CDR3 is built from 15 residues. With 3 bases clipped from V and 9 bases from J, the junction kept 6 bases outside the gene matches. Germline assignment: CDR1 SNHLY and CDR2 FYNNEI. The CDR3 nucleotides read TGTGCCAGCAGTGATCGGACAGGGGTCGGTTCACCCCTCCACTTT. It translates to CASSDRTGVGSPLHF.